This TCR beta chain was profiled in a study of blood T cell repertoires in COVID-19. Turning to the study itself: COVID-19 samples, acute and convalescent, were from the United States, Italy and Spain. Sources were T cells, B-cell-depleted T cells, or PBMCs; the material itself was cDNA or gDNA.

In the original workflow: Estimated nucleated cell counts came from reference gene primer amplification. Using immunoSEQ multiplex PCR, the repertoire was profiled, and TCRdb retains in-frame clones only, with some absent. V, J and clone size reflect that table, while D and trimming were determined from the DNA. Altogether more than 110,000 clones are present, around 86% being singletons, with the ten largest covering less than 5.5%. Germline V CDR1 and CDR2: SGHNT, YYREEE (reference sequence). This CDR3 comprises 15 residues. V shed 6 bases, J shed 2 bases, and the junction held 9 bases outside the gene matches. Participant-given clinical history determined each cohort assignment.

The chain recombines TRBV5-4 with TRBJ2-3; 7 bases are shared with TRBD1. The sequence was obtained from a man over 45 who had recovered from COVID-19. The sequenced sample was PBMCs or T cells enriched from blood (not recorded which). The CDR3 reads CASNRDSSSTDTQYF. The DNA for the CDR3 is TGTGCCAGCAACCGGGACAGCAGCTCCACAGATACGCAGTATTTT.